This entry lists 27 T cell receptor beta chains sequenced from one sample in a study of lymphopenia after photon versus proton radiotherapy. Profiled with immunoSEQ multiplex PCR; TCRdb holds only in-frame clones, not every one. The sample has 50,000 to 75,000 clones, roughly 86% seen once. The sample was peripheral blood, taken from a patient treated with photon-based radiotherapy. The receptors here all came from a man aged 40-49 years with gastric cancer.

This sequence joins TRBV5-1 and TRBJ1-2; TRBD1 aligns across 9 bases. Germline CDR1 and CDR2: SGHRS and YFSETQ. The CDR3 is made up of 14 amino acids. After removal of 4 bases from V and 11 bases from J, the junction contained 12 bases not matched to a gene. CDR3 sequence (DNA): TGCGCCAGCAGCCCTAAAATCGGACAGGGGAGGTACACCTTC. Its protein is CASSPKIGQGRYTF.

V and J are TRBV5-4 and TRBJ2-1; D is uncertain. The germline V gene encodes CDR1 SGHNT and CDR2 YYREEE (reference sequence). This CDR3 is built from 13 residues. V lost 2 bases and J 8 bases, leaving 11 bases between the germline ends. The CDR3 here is CASSLSFRDEQFF. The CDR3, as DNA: TGTGCCAGCAGCTTATCGTTTCGAGATGAGCAGTTCTTC. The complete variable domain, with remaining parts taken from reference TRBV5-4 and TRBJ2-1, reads ETGVTQSPTHLIKTRGQQVTLRCSSQSGHNTVSWYQQALGQGPQFIFQYYREEENGRGNFPPRFSGLQFPNYSSELNVNALELDDSALYLCASSLSFRDEQFFGPGTRLTVL.

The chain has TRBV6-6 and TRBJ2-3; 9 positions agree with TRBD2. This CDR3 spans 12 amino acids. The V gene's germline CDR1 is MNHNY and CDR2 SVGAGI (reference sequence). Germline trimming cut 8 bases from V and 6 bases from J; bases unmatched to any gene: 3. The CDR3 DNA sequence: TGTGCCAGCGGCGGGGGGGTGGATACGCAGTATTTT. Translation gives CASGGGVDTQYF.

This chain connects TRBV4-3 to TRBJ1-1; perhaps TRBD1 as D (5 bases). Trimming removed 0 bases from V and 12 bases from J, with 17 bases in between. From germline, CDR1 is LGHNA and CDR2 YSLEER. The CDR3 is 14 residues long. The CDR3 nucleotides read TGCGCCAGCAGCCAAGATGCCGGGGGACCCACCACTTTCTTT. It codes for CASSQDAGGPTTFF.

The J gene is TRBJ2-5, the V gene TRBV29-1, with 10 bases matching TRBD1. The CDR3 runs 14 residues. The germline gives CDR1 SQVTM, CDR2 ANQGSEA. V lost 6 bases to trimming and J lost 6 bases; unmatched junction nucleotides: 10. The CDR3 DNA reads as TGCAGCGTAGACAGGGGGCAAGGGTTGAAGACCCAGTACTTC. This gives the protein CSVDRGQGLKTQYF.

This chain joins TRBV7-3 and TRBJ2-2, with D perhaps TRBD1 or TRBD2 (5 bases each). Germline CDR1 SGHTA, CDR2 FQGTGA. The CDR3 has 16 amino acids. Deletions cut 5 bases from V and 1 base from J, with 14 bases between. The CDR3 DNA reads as TGTGCCAGCAGCCGAGAGGGGACGGTGAACACCGGGGAGCTGTTTTTT. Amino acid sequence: CASSREGTVNTGELFF.

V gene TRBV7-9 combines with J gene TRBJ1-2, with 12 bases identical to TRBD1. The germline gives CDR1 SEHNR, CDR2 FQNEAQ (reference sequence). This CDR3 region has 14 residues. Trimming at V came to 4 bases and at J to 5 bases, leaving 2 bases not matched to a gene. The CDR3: CASSWDRGLYGYTF. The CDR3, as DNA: TGTGCCAGCAGCTGGGACAGGGGGCTATATGGCTACACCTTC.

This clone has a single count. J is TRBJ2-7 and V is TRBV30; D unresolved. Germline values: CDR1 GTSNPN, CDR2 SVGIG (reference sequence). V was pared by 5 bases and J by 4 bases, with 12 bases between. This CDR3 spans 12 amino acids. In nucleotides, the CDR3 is TGTGCCTGGGACGGTGGTGGATACGAGCAGTACTTC. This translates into CAWDGGGYEQYF.

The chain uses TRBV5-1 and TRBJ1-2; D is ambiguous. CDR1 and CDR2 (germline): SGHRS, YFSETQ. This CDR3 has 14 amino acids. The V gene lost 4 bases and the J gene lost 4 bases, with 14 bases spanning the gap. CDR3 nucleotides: TGCGCCAGCAGCCCTGACGGACTAGCCTATGGCTACACCTTC. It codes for CASSPDGLAYGYTF.

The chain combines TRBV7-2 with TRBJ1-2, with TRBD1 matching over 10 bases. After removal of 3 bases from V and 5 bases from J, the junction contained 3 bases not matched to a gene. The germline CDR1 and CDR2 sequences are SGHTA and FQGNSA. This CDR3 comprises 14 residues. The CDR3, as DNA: TGTGCCAGCAGCTTTGGACAGGGGGTGTATGGCTACACCTTC. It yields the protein CASSFGQGVYGYTF.

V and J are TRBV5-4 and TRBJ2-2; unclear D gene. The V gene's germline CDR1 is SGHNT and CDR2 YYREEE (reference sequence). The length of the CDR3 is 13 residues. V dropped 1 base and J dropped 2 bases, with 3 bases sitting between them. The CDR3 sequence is CASSLINTGELFF. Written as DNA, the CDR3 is TGTGCCAGCAGCTTGATTAACACCGGGGAGCTGTTTTTT. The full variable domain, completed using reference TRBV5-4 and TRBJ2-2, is ETGVTQSPTHLIKTRGQQVTLRCSSQSGHNTVSWYQQALGQGPQFIFQYYREEENGRGNFPPRFSGLQFPNYSSELNVNALELDDSALYLCASSLINTGELFFGEGSRLTVL.

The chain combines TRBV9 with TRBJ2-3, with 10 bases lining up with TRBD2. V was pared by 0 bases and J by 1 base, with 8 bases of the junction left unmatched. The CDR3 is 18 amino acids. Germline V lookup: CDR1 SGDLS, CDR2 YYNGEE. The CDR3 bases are TGTGCCAGCAGCGTAGCCCCCCCACTAGCGGGGCGCACAGATACGCAGTATTTT. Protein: CASSVAPPLAGRTDTQYF.

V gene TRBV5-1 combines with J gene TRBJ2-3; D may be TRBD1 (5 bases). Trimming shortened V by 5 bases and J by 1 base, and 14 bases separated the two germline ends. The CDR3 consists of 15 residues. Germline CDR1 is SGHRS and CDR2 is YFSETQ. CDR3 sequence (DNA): TGCGCCAGCAGATTCCTCAGCAGGGGCACAGATACGCAGTATTTT. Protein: CASRFLSRGTDTQYF.

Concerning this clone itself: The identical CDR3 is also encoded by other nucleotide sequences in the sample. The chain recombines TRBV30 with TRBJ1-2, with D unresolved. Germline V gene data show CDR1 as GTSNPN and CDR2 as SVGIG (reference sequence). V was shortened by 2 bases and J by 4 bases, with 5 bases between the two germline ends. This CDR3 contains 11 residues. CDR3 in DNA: TGTGCCTGGAGTTTGAGCTATGGCTACACCTTC. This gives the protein CAWSLSYGYTF.

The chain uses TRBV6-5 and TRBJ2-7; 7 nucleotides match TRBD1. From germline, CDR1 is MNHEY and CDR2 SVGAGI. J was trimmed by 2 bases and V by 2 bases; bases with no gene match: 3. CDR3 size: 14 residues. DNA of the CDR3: TGTGCCAGCAGTTACGGGCAGGGGGCCTACGAGCAGTACTTC. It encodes CASSYGQGAYEQYF.

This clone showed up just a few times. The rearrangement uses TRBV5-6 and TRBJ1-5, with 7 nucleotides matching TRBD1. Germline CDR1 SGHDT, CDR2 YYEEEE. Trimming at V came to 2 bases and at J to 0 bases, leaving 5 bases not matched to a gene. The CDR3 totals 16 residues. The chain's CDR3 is CASSLSGTVSNQPQHF. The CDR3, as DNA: TGTGCCAGCAGCTTATCTGGGACAGTTAGCAATCAGCCCCAGCATTTT. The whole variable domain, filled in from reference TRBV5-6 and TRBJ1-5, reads DAGVTQSPTHLIKTRGQQVTLRCSPKSGHDTVSWYQQALGQGPQFIFQYYEEEERQRGNFPDRFSGHQFPNYSSELNVNALLLGDSALYLCASSLSGTVSNQPQHFGDGTRLSIL.

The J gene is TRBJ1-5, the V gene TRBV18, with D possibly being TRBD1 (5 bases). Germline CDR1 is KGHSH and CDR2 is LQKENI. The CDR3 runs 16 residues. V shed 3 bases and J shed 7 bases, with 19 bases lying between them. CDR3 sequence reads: CASSPLGGTARQPQHF. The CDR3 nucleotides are TGTGCCAGCTCACCTCTGGGGGGTACGGCTCGGCAGCCCCAGCATTTT.

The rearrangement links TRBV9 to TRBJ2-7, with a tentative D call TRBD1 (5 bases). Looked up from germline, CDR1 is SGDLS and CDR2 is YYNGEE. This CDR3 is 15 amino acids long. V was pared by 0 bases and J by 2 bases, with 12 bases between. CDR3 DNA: TGTGCCAGCAGCGTAGAAGCAGGGCTTACCTACGAGCAGTACTTC. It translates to CASSVEAGLTYEQYF.

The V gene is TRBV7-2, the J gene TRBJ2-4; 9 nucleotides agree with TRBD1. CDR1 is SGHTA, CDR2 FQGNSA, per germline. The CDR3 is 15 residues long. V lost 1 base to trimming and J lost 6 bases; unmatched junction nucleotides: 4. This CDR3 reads CASSLGDRAGNIQYF. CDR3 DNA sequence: TGTGCCAGCAGCTTAGGGGACAGGGCTGGAAACATTCAGTACTTC.

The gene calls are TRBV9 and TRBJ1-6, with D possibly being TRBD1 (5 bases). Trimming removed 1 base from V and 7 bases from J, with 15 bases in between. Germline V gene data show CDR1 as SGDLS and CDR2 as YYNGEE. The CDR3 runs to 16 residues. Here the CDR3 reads CASSVRSRDWNSPLHF. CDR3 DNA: TGTGCCAGCAGCGTAAGGTCGAGGGACTGGAATTCACCCCTCCACTTT.

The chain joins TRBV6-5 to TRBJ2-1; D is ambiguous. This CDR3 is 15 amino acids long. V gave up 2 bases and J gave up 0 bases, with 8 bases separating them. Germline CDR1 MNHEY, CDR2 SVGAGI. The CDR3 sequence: CASSYHASSYNEQFF. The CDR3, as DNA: TGTGCCAGCAGTTACCACGCGAGCTCCTACAATGAGCAGTTCTTC.

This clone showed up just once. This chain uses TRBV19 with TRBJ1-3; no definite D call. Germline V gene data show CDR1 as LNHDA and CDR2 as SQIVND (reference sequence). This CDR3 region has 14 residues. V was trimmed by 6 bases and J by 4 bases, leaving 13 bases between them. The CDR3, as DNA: TGTGCCAGTAGCCCTGAGGATCTGGGAAACACCATATATTTT. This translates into CASSPEDLGNTIYF.

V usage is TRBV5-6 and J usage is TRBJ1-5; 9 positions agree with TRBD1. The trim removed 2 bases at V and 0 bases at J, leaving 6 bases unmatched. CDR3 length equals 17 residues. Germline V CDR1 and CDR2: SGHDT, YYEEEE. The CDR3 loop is CASSFGQGQYSNQPQHF. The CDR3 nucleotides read TGTGCCAGCAGCTTCGGACAGGGGCAGTATAGCAATCAGCCCCAGCATTTT.

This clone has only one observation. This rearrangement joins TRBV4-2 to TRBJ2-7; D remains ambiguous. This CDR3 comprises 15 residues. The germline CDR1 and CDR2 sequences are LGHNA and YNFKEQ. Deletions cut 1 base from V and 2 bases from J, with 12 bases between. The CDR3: CASSQGPSTPYEQYF. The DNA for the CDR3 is TGTGCCAGCAGCCAAGGACCCTCCACTCCCTACGAGCAGTACTTC.

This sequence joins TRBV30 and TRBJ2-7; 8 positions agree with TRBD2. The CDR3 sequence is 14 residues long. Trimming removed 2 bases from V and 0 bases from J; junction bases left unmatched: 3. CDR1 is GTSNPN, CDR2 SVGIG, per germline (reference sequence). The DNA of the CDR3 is TGTGCCTGGAGTAGGAGCGGGGGCTCCTACGAGCAGTACTTC. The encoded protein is CAWSRSGGSYEQYF.

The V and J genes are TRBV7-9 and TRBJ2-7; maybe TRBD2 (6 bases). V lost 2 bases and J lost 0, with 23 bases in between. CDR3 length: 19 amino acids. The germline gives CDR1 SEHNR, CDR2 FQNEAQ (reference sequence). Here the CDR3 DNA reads TGTGCCAGCAGCTTATGGGATGGTGGGCTAGCGACGAGCTCCTACGAGCAGTACTTC. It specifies CASSLWDGGLATSSYEQYF.

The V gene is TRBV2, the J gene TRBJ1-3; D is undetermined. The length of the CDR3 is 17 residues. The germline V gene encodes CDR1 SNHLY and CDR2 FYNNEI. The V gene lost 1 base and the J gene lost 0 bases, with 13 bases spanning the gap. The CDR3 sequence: CASSEELAFSSGNTIYF. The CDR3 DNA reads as TGTGCCAGCAGTGAAGAGTTAGCCTTCAGCTCTGGAAACACCATATATTTT.